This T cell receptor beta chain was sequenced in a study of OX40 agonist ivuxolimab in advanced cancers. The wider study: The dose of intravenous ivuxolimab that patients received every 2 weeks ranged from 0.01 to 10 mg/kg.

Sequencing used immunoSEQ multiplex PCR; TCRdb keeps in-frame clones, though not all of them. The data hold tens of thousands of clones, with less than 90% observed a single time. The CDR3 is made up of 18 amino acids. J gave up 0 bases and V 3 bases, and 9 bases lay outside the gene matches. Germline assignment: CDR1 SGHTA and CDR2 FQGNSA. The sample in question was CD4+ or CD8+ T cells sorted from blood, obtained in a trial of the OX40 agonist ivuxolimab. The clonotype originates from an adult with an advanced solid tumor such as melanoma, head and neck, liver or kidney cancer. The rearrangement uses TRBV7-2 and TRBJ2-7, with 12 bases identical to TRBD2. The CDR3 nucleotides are TGTGCCAGCAGCTTGGAAGGACTAGCGGGGCTCCCCTCCTACGAGCAGTACTTC. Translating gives CASSLEGLAGLPSYEQYF.